The present T cell receptor (beta chain) was sequenced within a study of T cells in Graves' hyperthyroidism and ophthalmopathy. Points from the study as a whole: Prediction of ophthalmopathy progression came a median 6.5 months pre-onset. Also found in blood were most expanded thyroid clonotypes above 0.001.

Between the trimmed V and J ends, which lost 5 bases and 4 bases, there was a span of 15 bases. The CDR3 spans 14 residues. The germline CDR1 and CDR2 sequences are SEHNR and FQNEAQ (reference sequence). What was amplified from RNA transcripts were TCR beta CDR3 regions. HTBI primers were used for first-round RT-PCR of the TCR CDR3. TCRdb re-called the multiplex PCR reads with MiXCR, one entry per CDR3 protein. The top ten clones hold about 8.2% of a sample with around 540,000 distinct CDR3 sequences, about 45% of them seen once. Worth noting for this clonotype: What it binds is not known.

Source material: peripheral blood or thyroid tissue (not recorded which). This chain joins TRBV7-9 and TRBJ2-7; no clear D gene. This clonotype was sampled from a woman aged 18-29 years with Graves' hyperthyroidism. This CDR3 reads CASSQYRETYEQYF. Written as DNA, the CDR3 is TGTGCCAGCAGCCAATACAGAGAGACTTACGAGCAGTACTTC.